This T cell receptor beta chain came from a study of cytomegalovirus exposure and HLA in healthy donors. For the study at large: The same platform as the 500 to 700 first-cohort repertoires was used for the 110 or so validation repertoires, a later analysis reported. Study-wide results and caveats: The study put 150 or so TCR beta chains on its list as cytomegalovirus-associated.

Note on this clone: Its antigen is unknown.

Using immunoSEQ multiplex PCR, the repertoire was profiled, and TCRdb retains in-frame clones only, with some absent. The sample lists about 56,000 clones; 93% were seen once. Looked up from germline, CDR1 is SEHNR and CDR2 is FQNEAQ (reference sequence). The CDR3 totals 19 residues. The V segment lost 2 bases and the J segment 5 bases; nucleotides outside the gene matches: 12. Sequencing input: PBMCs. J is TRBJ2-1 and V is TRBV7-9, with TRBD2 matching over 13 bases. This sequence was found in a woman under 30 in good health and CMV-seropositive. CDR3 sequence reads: CASSLSPLVLAGGHNEQFF. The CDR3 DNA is TGTGCCAGCAGCTTAAGCCCCCTTGTACTAGCGGGGGGGCACAATGAGCAGTTCTTC.